This T cell receptor beta chain was recovered during a study of blood T cell repertoires in COVID-19. About the study: Sample material is recorded as cDNA or gDNA derived from T cells, B-cell-depleted T cells, or PBMCs.

Method: immunoSEQ multiplex PCR; TCRdb's copy keeps in-frame clones and lacks some. The data hold some 260,000 clones, with roughly three quarters observed a single time. Per germline, CDR1 SGHRS and CDR2 YFSETQ. This CDR3 region has 15 residues. V lost 5 bases and J 2 bases, leaving 16 bases between the germline ends. The TCR comes from a woman in her forties with active or convalescent COVID-19. The chain recombines TRBV5-1 with TRBJ2-5; maybe TRBD2 (7 bases). The specimen sequenced was peripheral blood. The CDR3 reads CASRPGGPGQETQYF. The CDR3, as DNA: TGCGCCAGCAGACCCGGGGGGCCGGGACAAGAGACCCAGTACTTC.